The 26 T cell receptor beta chains in this list originate from one sample, sequenced in a study of T-cell reconstitution after alpha-beta-depleted transplantation in children. Preparation of the TCRbeta library used unique molecular identifiers. TCRdb redid the calling of the PCR reads with MiXCR, one entry per CDR3 protein. The sample has tens of thousands of distinct CDR3 sequences; under 7% are singletons. The sample consisted of PBMCs, mostly from graft donor cells, taken 180 days after TCRalphabeta/CD19-depleted stem cell transplant. The receptors were gathered from a male patient younger than 18 who had a stem cell transplant for acute myeloid leukemia, so the T cells may come from the graft donor.

This clonotype was seen repeatedly, ten times or more. This chain joins TRBV7-9 and TRBJ2-5, with D maybe TRBD1 (5 bases). Trimming took 1 base from V and 5 from J, leaving 11 bases between them. Per the germline V gene, CDR1 is SEHNR and CDR2 is FQNEAQ (reference sequence). This CDR3 spans 14 amino acids. CDR3 coding DNA: TGTGCCAGCAGCTTAGTGGGGCGTCGGGAGACCCAGTACTTC. It translates to CASSLVGRRETQYF. Full variable domain (rest looked up from reference TRBV7-9 and TRBJ2-5): DTGVSQNPRHKITKRGQNVTFRCDPISEHNRLYWYRQTLGQGPEFLTYFQNEAQLEKSRLLSDRFSAERPKGSFSTLEIQRTEQGDSAMYLCASSLVGRRETQYFGPGTRLLVL.

This chain uses TRBV6-2 or TRBV6-3 with TRBJ1-1; D might be TRBD1 (6 bases). This CDR3 has 18 amino acids. The V gene's germline CDR1 is MNHEY and CDR2 SVGEGT. V was shortened by 3 bases and J by 7 bases, with 27 bases between the two germline ends. CDR3 sequence: CASSYGPRDASPGVEAFF. CDR3 coding DNA: TGTGCCAGCAGTTATGGCCCACGAGACGCTTCCCCAGGGGTTGAAGCTTTCTTT.

This clonotype was counted ten times or more. The chain couples TRBV3-1 to TRBJ1-1; 10 nucleotides line up with TRBD1. Trimming at V came to 3 bases and at J to 3 bases, leaving 4 bases not matched to a gene. The germline CDR1 and CDR2 sequences are LGHDT and YNNKEL (reference sequence). There are 15 residues in the CDR3. This chain's CDR3 is CASSHGDRGYTEAFF. The CDR3 DNA reads as TGTGCCAGCAGCCACGGGGACAGGGGATACACTGAAGCTTTCTTT.

This clonotype was observed a few times. The chain is built from TRBV6-5 and TRBJ2-7, with D tentatively TRBD1 or TRBD2 (5 bases each). Trimming removed 6 bases at V and 7 bases at J, with 10 bases between. Germline V gene data show CDR1 as MNHEY and CDR2 as SVGAGI. The CDR3 contains 11 residues. CDR3 DNA sequence: TGTGCCAGCAGGAGGGGAGAAGAGCAGTACGTC. Protein product: CASRRGEEQYV.

This clonotype has ten or more counts. This rearrangement joins TRBV29-1 to TRBJ2-3; D may be TRBD2 (6 bases). Germline V gene sequence: CDR1 SQVTM, CDR2 ANQGSEA. V shed 7 bases and J shed 0 bases, with 17 bases lying between them. This CDR3 is built from 15 residues. CDR3 nucleotides: TGCAGCGCCAACGGGGGAGGCAGGAGCACAGATACGCAGTATTTT. It codes for CSANGGGRSTDTQYF.

This clonotype has only a few counts. The V call is TRBV6-1, the J call TRBJ2-7; no reliable D call. Germline values: CDR1 MNHNS, CDR2 SASEGT. CDR3 length: 13 amino acids. Trimming removed 7 bases at V and 0 bases at J, with 10 bases between. The CDR3 loop is CASTPPSSYEQYF. The CDR3 coding sequence is TGTGCCAGCACCCCGCCGAGCTCCTACGAGCAGTACTTC.

Many counts were recorded for this clonotype. CDR3: CASSPGLAGVETQYF. CDR3 nucleotides: TGCGCCAGCAGCCCGGGACTAGCGGGAGTGGAGACCCAGTACTTC. The chain recombines TRBV5-1 with TRBJ2-5; 14 bases match TRBD2. The germline V gene encodes CDR1 SGHRS and CDR2 YFSETQ. V was pared by 4 bases and J by 5 bases, with 4 bases of the junction left unmatched. CDR3 size: 15 residues.

The sample holds a few counts of this clonotype. V usage is TRBV4-2 and J usage is TRBJ2-1; 12 nucleotides agree with TRBD2. This CDR3 is built from 18 residues. V trimming: 5 bases; J trimming: 7 bases; junction bases outside the gene matches: 15. The V gene's germline CDR1 is LGHNA and CDR2 YNFKEQ. The CDR3 here is CASSSRTGLAGRFNEQFF. CDR3 DNA sequence: TGTGCCAGCAGCTCAAGAACAGGACTAGCGGGACGTTTTAATGAGCAGTTCTTC.

This clonotype was picked up many times. The chain employs TRBV7-2 and TRBJ2-1; weak D call: TRBD2 (6 bases). V lost 5 bases, J lost 2 bases, and 10 bases lay in between. The V gene's germline CDR1 is SGHTA and CDR2 FQGNSA. The CDR3 sequence is 14 residues long. This CDR3 is CASSPGLTYNEQFF. The CDR3 DNA follows: TGTGCCAGCAGCCCGGGACTTACCTACAATGAGCAGTTCTTC. The whole variable domain, remainder taken from reference TRBV7-2 and TRBJ2-1, is GAGVSQSPSNKVTEKGKDVELRCDPISGHTALYWYRQSLGQGLEFLIYFQGNSAPDKSGLPSDRFSAERTGGSVSTLTIQRTQQEDSAVYLCASSPGLTYNEQFFGPGTRLTVL.

This clonotype has a count of ten or more. The chain couples TRBV7-9 to TRBJ2-7; D not certain. The CDR3 contains 14 residues. Germline V gene sequence: CDR1 SEHNR, CDR2 FQNEAQ (reference sequence). V was shortened by 1 base and J by 2 bases, with 9 bases between the two germline ends. The CDR3 nucleotides are TGTGCCAGCAGCTTAGGATCATTCCCCTACGAGCAGTACTTC. Protein product: CASSLGSFPYEQYF.

This clonotype was counted many times. This sequence joins TRBV6-5 and TRBJ2-7; perhaps TRBD2 as D (6 bases). Germline CDR1 MNHEY, CDR2 SVGAGI. Deletions cut 2 bases from V and 0 bases from J, with 14 bases between. The CDR3 runs to 16 residues. The CDR3 DNA reads TGTGCCAGCAGTTACCATATAGCGGTGGCCTCCTACGAGCAGTACTTC. Translation gives CASSYHIAVASYEQYF.

This clonotype was recorded at least ten times. The DNA of the CDR3 is TGTGCCACCAGCAGAGAGAGGGCTCTGGGGCTTCTCAAAAACATTCAGTACTTC. It specifies CATSRERALGLLKNIQYF. This chain joins TRBV15 and TRBJ2-4; D is tentatively TRBD1 or TRBD2 (5 bases each). CDR3 length: 18 residues. V lost 0 bases and J lost 3, with 18 bases in between. Germline-derived CDR1 and CDR2 are LNHNV and YYDKDF (reference sequence).

The chain joins TRBV20-1 to TRBJ2-2; the D gene could be TRBD1 or TRBD2 (5 bases each). V was pared by 6 bases and J by 5 bases, with 22 bases between. This CDR3 spans 16 amino acids. Germline V lookup: CDR1 DFQATT, CDR2 SNEGSKA (reference sequence). The CDR3 protein is CSAERFGTPGTGELFF. The CDR3 DNA follows: TGCAGTGCCGAACGATTCGGGACCCCCGGGACCGGGGAGCTGTTTTTT.

This clonotype is categorized as medium-sized. This sequence joins TRBV5-1 and TRBJ2-5; D ambiguous. The germline V and J ends were trimmed by 5 bases and 2 bases, with 13 bases remaining between them. The CDR3 is made up of 14 amino acids. Germline V CDR1 and CDR2: SGHRS, YFSETQ. The CDR3, as DNA: TGCGCCAGCAGGGCCGAGATAAAGCAAGAGACCCAGTACTTC. It encodes CASRAEIKQETQYF.

At least ten counts were recorded for this clonotype. A much larger clone is a single base away; this may be a read error. V is TRBV19 and J is TRBJ2-1; a possible D gene is TRBD2 (6 bases). Trimming pared 5 bases from V and 2 bases from J, leaving 10 bases between. The CDR3 is made up of 14 amino acids. Germline V CDR1 and CDR2: LNHDA, SQIVND (reference sequence). CDR3 nucleotide sequence: TGTGCCAGTAGTCAGTCTAGCGCCTACAATGAGCAGTTCTTC. This codes for CASSQSSAYNEQFF. The entire variable domain, with the rest obtained from reference TRBV19 and TRBJ2-1, is as follows: DGGITQSPKYLFRKEGQNVTLSCEQNLNHDAMYWYRQDPGQGLRLIYYSQIVNDFQKGDIAEGYSVSREKKESFPLTVTSAQKNPTAFYLCASSQSSAYNEQFFGPGTRLTVL.

This clonotype was detected many times. The chain recombines TRBV6-6 with TRBJ2-4, with TRBD1 identical over 7 bases. Trimming cost V 5 bases and J 3 bases; bases outside gene matches: 25. The CDR3 covers 21 residues. CDR1 is MNHNY and CDR2 is SVGAGI in the germline V gene (reference sequence). CDR3 sequence: CASSSQDRRLQGWGDKNIQYF. The CDR3, as DNA: TGTGCCAGCAGTAGCCAGGACAGGAGGTTACAAGGATGGGGAGACAAAAACATTCAGTACTTC.

Many counts were recorded for this clonotype. The rearrangement uses TRBV6-6 and TRBJ1-1, with D hard to call. Germline V gene sequence: CDR1 MNHNY, CDR2 SVGAGI (reference sequence). Trimming took 5 bases from V and 0 from J, leaving 7 bases between them. This CDR3 contains 13 residues. The CDR3 DNA reads as TGTGCCAGCAGTGGTAATCTGAACACTGAAGCTTTCTTT. Its protein product is CASSGNLNTEAFF.

By sample share, this clonotype is medium-sized (0.01 to 0.1%). This sequence joins TRBV24-1 and TRBJ2-7; 8 bases align to TRBD2. Germline CDR1 KGHDR, CDR2 SFDVKD. The CDR3 is 15 residues long. V lost 5 bases to trimming and J lost 7 bases; unmatched junction nucleotides: 12. CDR3: CATSAPTSGEQEQYF. CDR3 nucleotides: TGTGCCACCAGTGCCCCCACTAGCGGTGAGCAGGAGCAGTACTTC.

CDR3 protein: CASSGGRPLLSTDTQYF. The CDR3, as DNA: TGTGCCTCCTCCGGCGGGAGGCCGCTGCTGAGCACAGATACGCAGTATTTT. The chain links TRBV3-1 to TRBJ2-3, with 8 bases aligning to TRBD2. The CDR3 is 17 residues long. CDR1 and CDR2 (germline): LGHDT, YNNKEL (reference sequence). J was trimmed by 0 bases and V by 11 bases; bases with no gene match: 16.

Many counts were recorded for this clonotype. J is TRBJ2-5 and V is TRBV3-1; 12 bases line up with TRBD2. This CDR3 comprises 15 residues. Germline V CDR1 and CDR2: LGHDT, YNNKEL (reference sequence). J gave up 4 bases and V 3 bases, and 3 bases lay outside the gene matches. DNA of the CDR3: TGTGCCAGCAGCCACGGGGGACTAGCGGGAGAGACCCAGTACTTC. This gives the protein CASSHGGLAGETQYF.

This clonotype was seen ten or more times. This chain connects TRBV7-8 to TRBJ2-2, with 7 nucleotides matching TRBD2. The V gene end was trimmed by 5 bases and the J gene end by 3 bases; junction bases not matched to a gene: 6. CDR3 length equals 15 residues. Germline V gene lookup returns CDR1 SGHVS and CDR2 FQNEAQ. The CDR3 region is CASSISGLDTGELFF. The CDR3 bases are TGTGCCAGCAGCATTAGCGGGCTAGACACCGGGGAGCTGTTTTTT.

This clonotype was seen ten or more times. The chain recombines TRBV7-9 with TRBJ2-1; 13 nucleotides align to TRBD2. Looked up from germline, CDR1 is SEHNR and CDR2 is FQNEAQ (reference sequence). The J segment lost 8 bases and the V segment lost 8 bases, leaving 3 bases of the junction unmatched. This CDR3 is 13 amino acids long. CDR3 DNA sequence: TGTGCCAGCGGGACTAGCGGGATGCATGAGCAGTTCTTC. It is translated as CASGTSGMHEQFF.

This clonotype came up many times. The V and J genes are TRBV6-2 or TRBV6-3 and TRBJ2-1; 8 bases agree with TRBD2. The CDR3 sequence is 15 residues long. Germline CDR1 and CDR2: MNHEY and SVGEGT. V was clipped by 4 bases and J by 5 bases; unmatched bases: 7. The CDR3 DNA follows: TGTGCCAGCAGTTTCGTCGGACTAGCCAACAATGAGCAGTTCTTC. Protein product: CASSFVGLANNEQFF.

This clonotype occurred many times. The chain joins TRBV5-1 to TRBJ2-3; no clear D. This CDR3 contains 15 residues. Germline loops: CDR1 SGHRS, CDR2 YFSETQ. Trimming cost V 1 base and J 0 bases, with 9 bases left between them. The CDR3 DNA follows: TGCGCCAGCAGCTTGACAGTCTCCAGCACAGATACGCAGTATTTT. Its protein is CASSLTVSSTDTQYF.

This clonotype has at least ten counts. The chain combines TRBV4-1 with TRBJ2-3; D remains unclear. This CDR3 has 16 amino acids. Germline V gene lookup returns CDR1 MGHRA and CDR2 YSYEKL. With 0 bases removed from V and 4 bases from J, the gap between germline ends came to 14 bases. CDR3 in DNA: TGCGCCAGCAGCCAAGAAGGTCCGCCCACAGCAGATACGCAGTATTTT. This gives the protein CASSQEGPPTADTQYF.

This clonotype was found many times. The rearrangement uses TRBV5-1 and TRBJ2-1, with 8 bases fitting TRBD2. There are 15 residues in the CDR3. V shed 4 bases and J 6 bases; nucleotides not matched to a gene: 9. From germline, CDR1 is SGHRS and CDR2 YFSETQ. CDR3 amino acids: CASSGTGTSVNEQFF. The CDR3 DNA sequence: TGCGCCAGCAGCGGGACCGGGACTAGTGTCAATGAGCAGTTCTTC.